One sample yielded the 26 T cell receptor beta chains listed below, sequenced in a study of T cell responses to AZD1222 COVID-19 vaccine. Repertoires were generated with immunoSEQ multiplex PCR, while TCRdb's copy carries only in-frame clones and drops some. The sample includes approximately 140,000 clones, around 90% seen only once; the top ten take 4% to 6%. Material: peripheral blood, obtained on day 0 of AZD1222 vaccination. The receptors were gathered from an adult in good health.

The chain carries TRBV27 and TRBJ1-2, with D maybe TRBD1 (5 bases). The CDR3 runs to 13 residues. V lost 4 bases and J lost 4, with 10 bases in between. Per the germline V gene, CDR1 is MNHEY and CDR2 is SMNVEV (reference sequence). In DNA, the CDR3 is TGTGCCAGCAGTTATGTCCAGGGCTATGGCTACACCTTC. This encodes CASSYVQGYGYTF.

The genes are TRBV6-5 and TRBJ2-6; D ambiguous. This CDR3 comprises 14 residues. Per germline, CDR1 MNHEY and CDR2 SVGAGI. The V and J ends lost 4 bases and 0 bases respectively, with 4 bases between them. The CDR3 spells CASSSYSGANVLTF. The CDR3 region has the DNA TGTGCCAGCAGTTCCTACTCTGGGGCCAACGTCCTGACTTTC.

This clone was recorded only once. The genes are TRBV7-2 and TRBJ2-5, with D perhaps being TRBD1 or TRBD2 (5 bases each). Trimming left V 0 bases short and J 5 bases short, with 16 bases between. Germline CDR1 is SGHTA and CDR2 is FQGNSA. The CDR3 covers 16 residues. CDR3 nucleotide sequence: TGTGCCAGCAGCTTAGCTAACCCGGACGGGGCGGAGACCCAGTACTTC. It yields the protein CASSLANPDGAETQYF.

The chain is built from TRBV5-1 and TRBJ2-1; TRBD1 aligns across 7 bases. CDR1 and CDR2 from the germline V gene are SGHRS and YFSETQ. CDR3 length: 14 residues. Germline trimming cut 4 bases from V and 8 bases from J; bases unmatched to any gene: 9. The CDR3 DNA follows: TGCGCCAGCAGCCCGACGTTTACAGGGGATGAGCAGTTCTTC. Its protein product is CASSPTFTGDEQFF.

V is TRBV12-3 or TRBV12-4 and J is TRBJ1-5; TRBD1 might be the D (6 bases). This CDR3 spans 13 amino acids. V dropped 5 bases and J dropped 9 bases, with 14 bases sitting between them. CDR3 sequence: CASSIGGSGPQHF. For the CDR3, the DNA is TGTGCCAGCAGTATAGGGGGATCGGGGCCCCAGCATTTT.

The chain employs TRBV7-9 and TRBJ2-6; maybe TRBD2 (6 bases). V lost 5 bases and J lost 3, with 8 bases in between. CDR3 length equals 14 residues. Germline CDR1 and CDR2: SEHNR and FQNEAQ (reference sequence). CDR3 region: CASSGGLGANVLTF. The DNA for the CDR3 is TGTGCCAGCAGCGGAGGGCTTGGGGCCAACGTCCTGACTTTC. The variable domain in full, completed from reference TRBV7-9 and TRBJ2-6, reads DTGVSQNPRHKITKRGQNVTFRCDPISEHNRLYWYRQTLGQGPEFLTYFQNEAQLEKSRLLSDRFSAERPKGSFSTLEIQRTEQGDSAMYLCASSGGLGANVLTFGAGSRLTVL.

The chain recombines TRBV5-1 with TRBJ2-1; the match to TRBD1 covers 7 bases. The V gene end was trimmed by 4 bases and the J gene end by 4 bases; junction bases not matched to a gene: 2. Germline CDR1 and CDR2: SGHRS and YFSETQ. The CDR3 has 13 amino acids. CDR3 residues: CASSGDSYNEQFF. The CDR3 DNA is TGCGCCAGCAGCGGGGACAGTTACAATGAGCAGTTCTTC. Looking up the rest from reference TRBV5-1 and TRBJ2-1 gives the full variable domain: KAGVTQTPRYLIKTRGQQVTLSCSPISGHRSVSWYQQTPGQGLQFLFEYFSETQRNKGNFPGRFSGRQFSNSRSEMNVSTLELGDSALYLCASSGDSYNEQFFGPGTRLTVL.

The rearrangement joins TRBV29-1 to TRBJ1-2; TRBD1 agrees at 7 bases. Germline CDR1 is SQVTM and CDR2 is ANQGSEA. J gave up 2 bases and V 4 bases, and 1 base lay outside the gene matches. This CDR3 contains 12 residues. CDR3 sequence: CSVVQGNYGYTF. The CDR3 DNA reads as TGCAGCGTTGTACAGGGGAACTATGGCTACACCTTC.

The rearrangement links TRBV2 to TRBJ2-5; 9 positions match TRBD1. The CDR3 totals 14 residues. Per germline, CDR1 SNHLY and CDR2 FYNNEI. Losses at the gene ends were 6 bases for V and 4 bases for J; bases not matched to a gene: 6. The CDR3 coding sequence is TGTGCCAGCAGGGGGACAGGGAATGGAGAGACCCAGTACTTC. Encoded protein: CASRGTGNGETQYF.

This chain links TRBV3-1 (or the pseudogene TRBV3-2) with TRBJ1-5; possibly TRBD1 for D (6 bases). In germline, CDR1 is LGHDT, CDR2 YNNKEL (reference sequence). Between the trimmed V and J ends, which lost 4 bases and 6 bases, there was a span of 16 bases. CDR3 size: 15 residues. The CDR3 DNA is TGTGCCAGCAGCCTTTCAGCCACAGGGAGTCAGCCCCAGCATTTT. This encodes CASSLSATGSQPQHF.

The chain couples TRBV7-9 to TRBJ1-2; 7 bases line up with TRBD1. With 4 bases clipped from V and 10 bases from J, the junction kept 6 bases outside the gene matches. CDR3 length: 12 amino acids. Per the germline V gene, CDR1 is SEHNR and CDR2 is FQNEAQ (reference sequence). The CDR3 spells CASSYGTDVYTF. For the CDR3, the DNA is TGTGCCAGCAGCTACGGGACAGACGTCTACACCTTC. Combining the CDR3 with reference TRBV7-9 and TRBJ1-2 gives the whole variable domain DTGVSQNPRHKITKRGQNVTFRCDPISEHNRLYWYRQTLGQGPEFLTYFQNEAQLEKSRLLSDRFSAERPKGSFSTLEIQRTEQGDSAMYLCASSYGTDVYTFGSGTRLTVV.

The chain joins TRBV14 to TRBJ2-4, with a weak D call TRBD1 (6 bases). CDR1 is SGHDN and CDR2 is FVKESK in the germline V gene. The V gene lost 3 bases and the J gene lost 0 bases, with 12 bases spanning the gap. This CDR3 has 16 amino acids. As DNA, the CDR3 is TGTGCCAGCAGCCAGGTGGTCAGGGGAGCCAAAAACATTCAGTACTTC. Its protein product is CASSQVVRGAKNIQYF.

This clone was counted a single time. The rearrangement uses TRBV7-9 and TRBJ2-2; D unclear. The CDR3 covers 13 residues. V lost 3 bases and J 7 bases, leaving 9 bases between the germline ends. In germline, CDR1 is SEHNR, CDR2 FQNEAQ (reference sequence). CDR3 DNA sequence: TGTGCCAGCAGCTTCTCGACCAACGGGGAGCTGTTTTTT. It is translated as CASSFSTNGELFF.

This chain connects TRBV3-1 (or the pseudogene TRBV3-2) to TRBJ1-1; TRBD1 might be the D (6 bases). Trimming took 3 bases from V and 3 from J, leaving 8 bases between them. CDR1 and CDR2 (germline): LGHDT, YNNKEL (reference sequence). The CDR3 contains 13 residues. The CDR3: CASSQTGYTEAFF. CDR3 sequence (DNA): TGTGCCAGCAGCCAGACAGGCTACACTGAAGCTTTCTTT.

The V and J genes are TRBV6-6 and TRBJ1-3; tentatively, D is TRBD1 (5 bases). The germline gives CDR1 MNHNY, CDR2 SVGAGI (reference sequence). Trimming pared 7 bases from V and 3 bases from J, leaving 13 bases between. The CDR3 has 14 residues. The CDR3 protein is CASMLTDGGNTIYF. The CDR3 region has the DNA TGTGCCAGCATGTTGACAGACGGTGGAAACACCATATATTTT.

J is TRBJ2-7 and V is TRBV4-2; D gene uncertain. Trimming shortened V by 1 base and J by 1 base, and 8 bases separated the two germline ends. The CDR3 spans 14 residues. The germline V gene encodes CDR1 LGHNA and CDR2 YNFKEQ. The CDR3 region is CASSQGPLSYEQYF. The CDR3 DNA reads TGTGCCAGCAGCCAAGGGCCACTTTCCTACGAGCAGTACTTC.

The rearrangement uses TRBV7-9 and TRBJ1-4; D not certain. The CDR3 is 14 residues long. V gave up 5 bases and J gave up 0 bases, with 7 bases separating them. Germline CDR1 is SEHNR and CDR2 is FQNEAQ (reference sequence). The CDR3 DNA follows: TGTGCCAGCAGCGACCCTGCAACTAATGAAAAACTGTTTTTT. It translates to CASSDPATNEKLFF.

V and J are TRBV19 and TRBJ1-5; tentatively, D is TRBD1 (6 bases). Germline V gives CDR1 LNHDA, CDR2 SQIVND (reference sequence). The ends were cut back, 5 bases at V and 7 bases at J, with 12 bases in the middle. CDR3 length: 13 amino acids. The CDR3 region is CASSSGARQPQHF. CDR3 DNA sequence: TGTGCCAGTAGTTCAGGGGCTCGACAGCCCCAGCATTTT.

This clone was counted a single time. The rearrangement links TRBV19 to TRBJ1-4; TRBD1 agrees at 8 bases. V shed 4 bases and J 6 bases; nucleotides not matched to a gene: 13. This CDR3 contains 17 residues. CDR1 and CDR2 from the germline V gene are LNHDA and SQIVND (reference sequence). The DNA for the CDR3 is TGTGCCAGTAGTACCAACTTAGGGACAGGACGGGATGAAAAACTGTTTTTT. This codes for CASSTNLGTGRDEKLFF.

The CDR3 DNA sequence: TGTGCCAGCAGCGGAGGGACAGCGGCCAATCAGCCCCAGCATTTT. Translation gives CASSGGTAANQPQHF. The V call is TRBV9, the J call TRBJ1-5; 7 nucleotides match TRBD1. The V gene's germline CDR1 is SGDLS and CDR2 YYNGEE. With V trimmed by 3 bases and J by 3 bases, 6 bases remained unmatched. The CDR3 length is 15 residues.

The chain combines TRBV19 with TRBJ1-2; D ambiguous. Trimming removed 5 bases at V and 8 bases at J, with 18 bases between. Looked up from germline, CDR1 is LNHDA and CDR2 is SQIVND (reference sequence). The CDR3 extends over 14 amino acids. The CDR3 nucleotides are TGTGCCAGTAGTTTCGATGCAAGGTTGAGGGGCTACACCTTC. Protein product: CASSFDARLRGYTF.

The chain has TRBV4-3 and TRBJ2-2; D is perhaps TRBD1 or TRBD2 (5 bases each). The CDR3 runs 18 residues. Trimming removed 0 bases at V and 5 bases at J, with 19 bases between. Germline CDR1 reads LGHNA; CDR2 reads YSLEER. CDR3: CASSQDRGAGLWTGELFF. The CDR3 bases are TGCGCCAGCAGCCAAGATCGGGGCGCCGGTTTGTGGACCGGGGAGCTGTTTTTT.

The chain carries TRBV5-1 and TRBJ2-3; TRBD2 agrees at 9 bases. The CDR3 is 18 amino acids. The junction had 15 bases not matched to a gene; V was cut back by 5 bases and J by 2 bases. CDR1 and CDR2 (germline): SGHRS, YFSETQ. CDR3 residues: CASSLDGRLAGFTDTQYF. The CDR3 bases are TGCGCCAGCAGTCTGGACGGACGTCTAGCGGGGTTCACAGATACGCAGTATTTT.

DNA of the CDR3: TGTGCCAGCAGTTTAACCGGTCGGGATTCACCCCTCCACTTT. Translating it yields CASSLTGRDSPLHF. The V and J genes are TRBV27 and TRBJ1-6; D gene unclear. The CDR3 length is 14 residues. Per germline, CDR1 MNHEY and CDR2 SMNVEV (reference sequence). V was pared by 2 bases and J by 8 bases, with 10 bases between.

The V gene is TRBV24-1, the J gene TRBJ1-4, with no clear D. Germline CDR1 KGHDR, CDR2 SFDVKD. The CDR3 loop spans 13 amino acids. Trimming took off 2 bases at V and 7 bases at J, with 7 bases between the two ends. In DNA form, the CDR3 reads TGTGCCACCAGTGATTCCAAACCTGAAAAACTGTTTTTT. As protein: CATSDSKPEKLFF.

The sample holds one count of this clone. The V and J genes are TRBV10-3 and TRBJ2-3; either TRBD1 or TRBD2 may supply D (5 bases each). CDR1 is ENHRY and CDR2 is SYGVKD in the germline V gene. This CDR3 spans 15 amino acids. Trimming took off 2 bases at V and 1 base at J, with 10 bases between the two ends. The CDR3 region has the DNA TGTGCCATCAGTGAGGAGGGGATGGGCACAGATACGCAGTATTTT. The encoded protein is CAISEEGMGTDTQYF.